This T cell receptor beta chain comes out of a study of blood T cell repertoires in COVID-19. By sample fraction, this clone is medium-sized. Assay used: immunoSEQ multiplex PCR; TCRdb lists only in-frame clones, some missing. The table shows 270,000 or so clones, with approximately 81% occurring only once. The CDR3 is made up of 12 amino acids. Looked up from germline, CDR1 is GTSNPN and CDR2 is SVGIG (reference sequence). The V end lost 4 bases, the J end lost 3 bases, and 7 bases lay between the germline ends. This clonotype was sampled from a woman aged 60 to 75 with active or convalescent COVID-19. The V gene is TRBV30, the J gene TRBJ1-3; no clear D. The sample was peripheral blood. CDR3: CAWKHIGNTIYF. The CDR3 nucleotides read TGTGCCTGGAAACACATTGGAAACACCATATATTTT.